This TCR beta chain emerged from a study of blood T cell repertoires in COVID-19. Across the whole study: Samples representing acute and convalescent COVID-19 were sourced from the United States, Italy and Spain. T cells, B-cell-depleted T cells, or PBMCs supplied cDNA or gDNA.

V was clipped by 5 bases and J by 6 bases; unmatched bases: 8. Germline CDR1 and CDR2: MDHEN and SYDVKM. The CDR3 loop spans 14 amino acids. In the source study's methods: The authors estimated nucleated cell counts from reference gene primer amplification. TCRdb's table, derived via immunoSEQ multiplex PCR, lists solely in-frame clones and lacks some. From that table come the V and J calls and clone size; the DNA was used to work out D and trimming. This table holds 80,000 to 95,000 clones, roughly 80% found once. The chain combines TRBV28 with TRBJ1-2; TRBD1 agrees at 8 bases. Specimen: peripheral blood. This TCR was recovered from a woman in her 50s with acute or convalescent COVID-19. CDR3 sequence reads: CASSLPGQVNGYTF. The DNA of the CDR3 is TGTGCCAGCAGTCTACCGGGACAGGTCAATGGCTACACCTTC.